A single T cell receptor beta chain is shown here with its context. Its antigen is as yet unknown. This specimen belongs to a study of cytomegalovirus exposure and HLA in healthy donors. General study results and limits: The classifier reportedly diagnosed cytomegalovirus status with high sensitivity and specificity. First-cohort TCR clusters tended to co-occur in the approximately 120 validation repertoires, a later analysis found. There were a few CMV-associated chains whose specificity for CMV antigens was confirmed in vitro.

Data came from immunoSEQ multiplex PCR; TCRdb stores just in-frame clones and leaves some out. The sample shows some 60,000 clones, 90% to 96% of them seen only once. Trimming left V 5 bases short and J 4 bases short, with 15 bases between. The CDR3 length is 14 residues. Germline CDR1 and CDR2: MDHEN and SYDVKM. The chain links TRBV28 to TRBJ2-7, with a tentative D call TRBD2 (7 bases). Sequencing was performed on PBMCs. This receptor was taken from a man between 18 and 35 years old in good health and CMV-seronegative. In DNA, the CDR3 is TGTGCCAGCAGTCCGGCGCGGGGGCTATACGAGCAGTACTTC. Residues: CASSPARGLYEQYF.